What follows are 29 T cell receptor beta chains derived from one specimen sequenced in a study of cytomegalovirus exposure and HLA in healthy donors. Use of 60 Vbeta and 13 Jbeta primers characterized the PCR. Libraries were prepared by immunoSEQ multiplex PCR; TCRdb keeps only in-frame clonotypes and omits some of them. Of about 210,000 clones listed, around 76% were seen once; the top ten hold about 6.4%. Source material: PBMCs. These receptors were obtained from a middle-aged man in good health and CMV-seropositive.

The V gene is TRBV28, the J gene TRBJ1-1; D uncertain. This CDR3 spans 14 amino acids. CDR1 MDHEN and CDR2 SYDVKM come from the germline V gene. Deletions cut 6 bases from V and 3 bases from J, with 14 bases between. For the CDR3, the DNA is TGTGCCAGCAGAGTTGAGAGGGATGACACTGAAGCTTTCTTT. Protein product: CASRVERDDTEAFF.

This chain links TRBV7-8 with TRBJ1-5; the D is unclear. This CDR3 is 14 amino acids long. Trimming cost V 1 base and J 4 bases, with 8 bases left between them. Germline CDR1 is SGHVS and CDR2 is FQNEAQ. This chain's CDR3 is CASSLGPINQPQHF. The CDR3 nucleotides are TGTGCCAGCAGCTTAGGTCCAATTAATCAGCCCCAGCATTTT.

Sample share makes this clone medium-sized (0.01 to 0.1%). The V and J genes are TRBV19 and TRBJ1-2; a possible D gene is TRBD1 (5 bases). V shed 5 bases and J shed 8 bases, with 15 bases lying between them. The CDR3 totals 13 residues. Looked up from germline, CDR1 is LNHDA and CDR2 is SQIVND (reference sequence). CDR3 nucleotide sequence: TGTGCCAGTAGTGACAGTGCCGTGGTGGGCTACACCTTC. It translates to CASSDSAVVGYTF.

The table lists this clone with a count of one. This chain links TRBV27 with TRBJ2-1; TRBD2 matches at 8 bases. The V gene end was trimmed by 5 bases and the J gene end by 0 bases; junction bases not matched to a gene: 6. The germline CDR1 and CDR2 sequences are MNHEY and SMNVEV (reference sequence). The CDR3 runs to 16 residues. CDR3 region: CASSPQAGVSYNEQFF. The CDR3 nucleotides read TGTGCCAGCAGTCCTCAAGCGGGAGTCTCCTACAATGAGCAGTTCTTC.

Here the CDR3 DNA reads TGTGCCAGCAGCTTAGATAGGCAGGGGGGTCAGCCCCAGCATTTT. Amino acids: CASSLDRQGGQPQHF. The gene calls are TRBV11-2 and TRBJ1-5; 7 nucleotides match TRBD1. After removal of 0 bases from V and 6 bases from J, the junction contained 5 bases not matched to a gene. CDR1 and CDR2 (germline): SGHAT, FQNNGV. The CDR3 runs 15 residues.

The chain uses TRBV11-2 and TRBJ1-1, with D unclear. CDR3 size: 15 residues. Trimming pared 4 bases from V and 3 bases from J, leaving 15 bases between. Looked up from germline, CDR1 is SGHAT and CDR2 is FQNNGV. The CDR3 DNA sequence: TGTGCCAGCAGCTCGACGAACAGTCAGTACACTGAAGCTTTCTTT. Translated, it gives CASSSTNSQYTEAFF.

In the case of this clone: The junction departs from germline at one end; a sequencing error may be responsible. The chain has TRBV7-9 and TRBJ1-1; maybe TRBD1 (5 bases). The CDR3 consists of 17 residues. Germline V lookup: CDR1 SEHNR, CDR2 FQNEAQ (reference sequence). The CDR3 DNA is TGTTCCAGCAGCCCGCCGACAGCCACATCGGGGAACACTGAAGCTTTCTTT. Translated: CSSSPPTATSGNTEAFF.

This clone is large within its sample. The chain employs TRBV19 and TRBJ2-2, with unresolved D. Per germline, CDR1 LNHDA and CDR2 SQIVND (reference sequence). Trimming removed 8 bases at V and 5 bases at J, with 6 bases between. CDR3 length equals 11 residues. The CDR3 here is CASQETGELFF. CDR3 DNA sequence: TGTGCCAGTCAGGAAACCGGGGAGCTGTTTTTT.

J is TRBJ1-1 and V is TRBV15; D not certain. The V gene's germline CDR1 is LNHNV and CDR2 YYDKDF (reference sequence). Trimming cost V 1 base and J 0 bases, with 9 bases left between them. The length of the CDR3 is 15 residues. The CDR3 coding sequence is TGTGCCACCAGCAGAGGGGCCAGCTTGAACACTGAAGCTTTCTTT. It specifies CATSRGASLNTEAFF.

This clone was found once. The chain uses TRBV4-1 and TRBJ2-1; 11 positions agree with TRBD1. There are 16 residues in the CDR3. V was clipped by 3 bases and J by 5 bases; unmatched bases: 6. Per the germline V gene, CDR1 is MGHRA and CDR2 is YSYEKL. The CDR3 nucleotides are TGCGCCAGCAGCCACGCCGGGACAGGGGGTGACAATGAGCAGTTCTTC. It specifies CASSHAGTGGDNEQFF.

The chain carries TRBV18 and TRBJ2-1; 9 bases fit TRBD2. This CDR3 is 17 amino acids long. After removal of 2 bases from V and 0 bases from J, the junction contained 5 bases not matched to a gene. Germline V lookup: CDR1 KGHSH, CDR2 LQKENI. CDR3: CASSPISGRSSYNEQFF. In DNA, the CDR3 is TGTGCCAGCTCACCAATTAGCGGGAGAAGCTCCTACAATGAGCAGTTCTTC.

The chain has TRBV7-9 and TRBJ2-4; the D is unclear. CDR3 length: 12 residues. The V gene's germline CDR1 is SEHNR and CDR2 FQNEAQ (reference sequence). Deletions cut 5 bases from V and 10 bases from J, with 12 bases between. The CDR3 nucleotides read TGTGCCAGCAGCCCAGCGACTGATATTCAGTACTTC. It codes for CASSPATDIQYF. Supplemented by reference TRBV7-9 and TRBJ2-4, the full variable domain reads DTGVSQNPRHKITKRGQNVTFRCDPISEHNRLYWYRQTLGQGPEFLTYFQNEAQLEKSRLLSDRFSAERPKGSFSTLEIQRTEQGDSAMYLCASSPATDIQYFGAGTRLSVL.

The V and J genes are TRBV5-4 and TRBJ2-1; 10 bases line up with TRBD2. Germline assignment: CDR1 SGHNT and CDR2 YYREEE (reference sequence). The CDR3 runs to 13 residues. The trim removed 4 bases at V and 14 bases at J, leaving 9 bases unmatched. The DNA for the CDR3 is TGTGCCAGCAGCCAAGCGGGAGGGCCTACCGAGTTCTTC. Residues: CASSQAGGPTEFF. Combining the CDR3 with reference TRBV5-4 and TRBJ2-1 gives the whole variable domain ETGVTQSPTHLIKTRGQQVTLRCSSQSGHNTVSWYQQALGQGPQFIFQYYREEENGRGNFPPRFSGLQFPNYSSELNVNALELDDSALYLCASSQAGGPTEFFGPGTRLTVL.

This clone was observed a few times. The rearrangement links TRBV2 to TRBJ1-6, with 9 bases fitting TRBD1. The CDR3 contains 13 residues. Trimming cost V 6 bases and J 7 bases; bases outside gene matches: 1. Germline CDR1 SNHLY, CDR2 FYNNEI. CDR3 residues: CASRTGGNSPLHF. The CDR3 DNA reads TGTGCCAGCAGGACAGGGGGAAATTCACCCCTCCACTTT.

The chain uses TRBV6-4 and TRBJ2-1; no clear D gene. V was pared by 4 bases and J by 5 bases, with 9 bases between. CDR1 is MRHNA and CDR2 is SNTAGT in the germline V gene. This CDR3 region has 13 residues. The CDR3 DNA reads as TGTGCCAGCAGTGCCATAGAAAACAATGAGCAGTTCTTC. This codes for CASSAIENNEQFF.

The chain employs TRBV30 and TRBJ2-7; 9 nucleotides match TRBD1. Germline V gives CDR1 GTSNPN, CDR2 SVGIG (reference sequence). Trimming took 2 bases from V and 5 from J; bases not matched to a gene: 7. The CDR3 spans 14 residues. Here the CDR3 reads CAWSTGQGKHEQYF. CDR3 nucleotide sequence: TGTGCCTGGAGTACGGGACAGGGCAAGCACGAGCAGTACTTC. Filled out from reference TRBV30 and TRBJ2-7, the complete variable domain reads SQTIHQWPATLVQPVGSPLSLECTVEGTSNPNLYWYRQAAGRGLQLLFYSVGIGQISSEVPQNLSASRPQDRQFILSSKKLLLSDSGFYLCAWSTGQGKHEQYFGPGTRLTVT.

The chain joins TRBV2 to TRBJ1-2; 7 bases fit TRBD1. The germline V gene has CDR1 SNHLY and CDR2 FYNNEI. V shed 6 bases and J 1 base; nucleotides not matched to a gene: 8. The CDR3 sequence is 15 residues long. As DNA, the CDR3 is TGTGCCAGCAGAGCCCGGGACAGTCTTAACTATGGCTACACCTTC. This codes for CASRARDSLNYGYTF.

This chain links TRBV30 with TRBJ1-5; maybe TRBD1 (6 bases). V lost 0 bases to trimming and J lost 3 bases, with 9 bases between them. This CDR3 region has 14 residues. The germline V gene encodes CDR1 GTSNPN and CDR2 SVGIG (reference sequence). The CDR3 protein is CAWSVQGNNQPQHF. For the CDR3, the DNA is TGTGCCTGGAGTGTACAGGGTAACAATCAGCCCCAGCATTTT.

This sequence joins TRBV6-5 and TRBJ2-3, with D possibly being TRBD2 (6 bases). The CDR3 runs 13 residues. CDR1 MNHEY and CDR2 SVGAGI come from the germline V gene. V lost 7 bases, J lost 2 bases, and 10 bases lay in between. In DNA, the CDR3 is TGTGCCAGCACCGCGGGGCCCACAGATACGCAGTATTTT. The encoded protein is CASTAGPTDTQYF.

The chain links TRBV14 to TRBJ1-1; tentatively, D is TRBD1 (5 bases). The germline V gene encodes CDR1 SGHDN and CDR2 FVKESK. The CDR3 spans 13 residues. The V end lost 1 base, the J end lost 8 bases, and 11 bases lay between the germline ends. The CDR3 sequence: CASSQVVGLEAFF. CDR3 bases: TGTGCCAGCAGCCAAGTGGTGGGACTGGAAGCTTTCTTT.

This clone was found a few times. The rearrangement links TRBV7-9 to TRBJ1-1; D might be TRBD1 (5 bases). With 1 base removed from V and 6 bases from J, the gap between germline ends came to 15 bases. This CDR3 is 15 amino acids long. The V gene's germline CDR1 is SEHNR and CDR2 FQNEAQ (reference sequence). The CDR3 coding sequence is TGTGCCAGCAGCTTAGAGAGTCTTGGGGGGGCTGAAGCTTTCTTT. Translating it yields CASSLESLGGAEAFF.

The table lists this clone with a few counts. The chain combines TRBV5-1 with TRBJ2-1; the D gene is possibly TRBD1 (6 bases). Trimming took 1 base from V and 5 from J, leaving 13 bases between them. Germline V gene sequence: CDR1 SGHRS, CDR2 YFSETQ. The CDR3 runs to 15 residues. In nucleotides, the CDR3 is TGCGCCAGCAGCTTGTTCGGACAGCCTAACAATGAGCAGTTCTTC. Translation: CASSLFGQPNNEQFF. The variable domain in full, completed from reference TRBV5-1 and TRBJ2-1, reads KAGVTQTPRYLIKTRGQQVTLSCSPISGHRSVSWYQQTPGQGLQFLFEYFSETQRNKGNFPGRFSGRQFSNSRSEMNVSTLELGDSALYLCASSLFGQPNNEQFFGPGTRLTVL.

This sequence joins TRBV5-1 and TRBJ2-3, with 11 positions matching TRBD1. The CDR3 runs to 16 residues. Germline lookup yields CDR1 SGHRS and CDR2 YFSETQ. Germline trimming cut 1 base from V and 3 bases from J; bases unmatched to any gene: 4. The CDR3 spells CASSLTGTGGTDTQYF. The CDR3 region has the DNA TGCGCCAGCAGCTTGACCGGGACAGGGGGTACAGATACGCAGTATTTT.

The chain combines TRBV5-1 with TRBJ1-1; tentatively, D is TRBD1 (5 bases). Trimming stripped 6 bases from V and 5 bases from J, with 17 bases between. Per the germline V gene, CDR1 is SGHRS and CDR2 is YFSETQ. The CDR3 spans 14 residues. CDR3 DNA sequence: TGCGCCAGCAATCCCACCCCTGGGGGGACTGAAGCTTTCTTT. Amino acid sequence: CASNPTPGGTEAFF.

The V and J genes are TRBV19 and TRBJ1-1; D gene unclear. The ends were cut back, 5 bases at V and 0 bases at J, with 7 bases in the middle. The CDR3 runs to 13 residues. Germline V gene data show CDR1 as LNHDA and CDR2 as SQIVND (reference sequence). The CDR3 sequence: CASSFTLNTEAFF. DNA for the CDR3: TGTGCCAGTAGTTTTACATTGAACACTGAAGCTTTCTTT.

The chain combines TRBV5-4 with TRBJ1-1; 7 bases align to TRBD1. The CDR3 is made up of 15 amino acids. V was pared by 3 bases and J by 2 bases, with 7 bases of the junction left unmatched. Germline V gene sequence: CDR1 SGHNT, CDR2 YYREEE (reference sequence). CDR3 residues: CASSWLDRDNTEAFF. For the CDR3, the DNA is TGTGCCAGCAGCTGGCTAGACAGGGATAACACTGAAGCTTTCTTT. The full variable domain, completed using reference TRBV5-4 and TRBJ1-1, is ETGVTQSPTHLIKTRGQQVTLRCSSQSGHNTVSWYQQALGQGPQFIFQYYREEENGRGNFPPRFSGLQFPNYSSELNVNALELDDSALYLCASSWLDRDNTEAFFGQGTRLTVV.

The chain is built from TRBV9 and TRBJ2-1; 8 bases agree with TRBD2. The CDR3 spans 15 residues. Trimming cost V 0 bases and J 10 bases; bases outside gene matches: 9. CDR1 and CDR2 from the germline V gene are SGDLS and YYNGEE. CDR3 protein: CASSVATSGGYEQFF. The DNA of the CDR3 is TGTGCCAGCAGCGTAGCAACTAGCGGAGGGTACGAGCAGTTCTTC.

A single count supports this clone. CDR3 nucleotides: TGCAGCGTCCCGGGGGGACCCTACGAGCAGTACTTC. Protein: CSVPGGPYEQYF. The chain couples TRBV29-1 to TRBJ2-7; TRBD2 aligns across 7 bases. The trim removed 6 bases at V and 2 bases at J, leaving 4 bases unmatched. Germline loops: CDR1 SQVTM, CDR2 ANQGSEA. The CDR3 is made up of 12 amino acids.

The V call is TRBV2, the J call TRBJ2-7; TRBD1 matches 10 bases. Germline assignment: CDR1 SNHLY and CDR2 FYNNEI. The ends lost 7 bases at V and 2 bases at J; junction bases unmatched: 8. This CDR3 is 15 amino acids long. CDR3 sequence (DNA): TGTGCCAGCACCTCACGGGGACAGGGGCCCTACGAGCAGTACTTC. Protein sequence: CASTSRGQGPYEQYF.